The clone carrying this TCR beta chain was detected once. Its target is unknown. PCR primers comprised 60 Vbeta and 13 Jbeta primers. Sequencing used immunoSEQ multiplex PCR; TCRdb keeps in-frame clones, though not all of them. The sample holds around 150,000 clones; roughly 80% are singletons and the top ten take 5.1%. The sample is drawn from a study of cytomegalovirus exposure and HLA in healthy donors. Background on the study: Unique TCR beta sequences numbering about 100 million came from approximately 180 million T cells in an earlier analysis.

Germline CDR1 DFQATT, CDR2 SNEGSKA (reference sequence). Trimming removed 2 bases from V and 6 bases from J, with 7 bases in between. This CDR3 is built from 11 residues. Findings of the study overall: Certain indistinguishable V segments, among them TRBV6-2 and TRBV6-3, were excluded. The authors later linked a missense DCLRE1C variant to TCR beta V- and J-gene trimming. Earlier findings revealed that most TCR beta V segments proved productive either about 87% or about 30% of the time.

This TCR was recovered from a male donor in good health and CMV-seronegative. Specimen: PBMCs. The chain couples TRBV20-1 to TRBJ1-1; D remains ambiguous. CDR3 sequence (DNA): TGCAGTGCTAGATCCGTCTCTGAAGCTTTCTTT. Translation: CSARSVSEAFF.